These T cell receptor beta chains were read from a single sample in a study of T cells in tuberculosis. Sequenced by immunoSEQ multiplex PCR; TCRdb stores in-frame clones only, minus some. The sample includes roughly 34,000 clones, 86% of them seen just once. Material: PBMCs, obtained at tuberculosis diagnosis. These TCRs come from an adult with tuberculosis. CDR3s include the opening cysteine and the closing phenylalanine or tryptophan.

j_call v_call cdr3_aa
TRBJ2-3 TRBV6-7 CASSGDRGIPDTQYF
TRBJ1-1 TRBV27 CASSLSVAQAEAFF
TRBJ1-5 TRBV7-3 CASSLIEQGAGQPQHF
TRBJ2-1 TRBV4-1 CASSPKPRETYNEQFF
TRBJ1-1 TRBV11-2 CASSLVGQATEAFF
TRBJ2-3 TRBV30 CAWSVAGVFTDTQYF
TRBJ2-7 TRBV7-8 CASSFDRGYEQYF
TRBJ2-7 TRBV28 CASSFGGSSYEQYF
TRBJ1-1 TRBV2 CASKRTENTEAFF
TRBJ1-5 TRBV19 CASRGEANQPQHF
TRBJ2-5 TRBV13 CASSSNQETQYF
TRBJ2-1 TRBV6-1 CASSDHLPGGGEQFF
TRBJ2-1 TRBV4-1 CASSQLQGLSYNEQFF
TRBJ1-5 TRBV28 CASSIGVPPQHF
TRBJ2-4 TRBV11-2 CASTGGEYIQYF
TRBJ2-1 TRBV4-1 CASSHVYNEQFF
TRBJ1-2 TRBV13 CASTINGGNGGYTF
TRBJ2-1 TRBV14 CASSPPGLFTTNEQFF
TRBJ1-5 TRBV19 CASTDRAYSNQPQHF
TRBJ1-5 TRBV18 CASSPGTGPQPQHF
TRBJ1-1 TRBV25-1 CASKFGVLTEAFF
TRBJ2-2 TRBV11-2 CASSRRWQGTAGELFF
TRBJ1-2 TRBV28 CASSEGEDYGYTF
TRBJ2-7 TRBV28 CASSSSGTGGYEQYF
TRBJ2-1 TRBV7-3 CASSSGTSGNEQFF
TRBJ2-7 TRBV2 CASRPTSGRHYEQYF
TRBJ1-3 TRBV5-1 CASSPDRGGNTIYF
TRBJ2-1 TRBV7-2 CASSSLVASYNEQFF
TRBJ2-2 TRBV2 CASRTSGNTGELFF
TRBJ2-5 TRBV9 CASSTGGETQYF
TRBJ2-3 TRBV5-5 CASSLLAGGSTDTQYF
TRBJ2-1 TRBV29-1 CSALPLAGGYNEQFF
TRBJ2-7 TRBV6-1 CASSDRRAGSNEQYF
TRBJ1-1 TRBV5-1 CASSLGGSEAEAFF
TRBJ1-4 TRBV30 CAWSVQGGPLFF
TRBJ1-4 TRBV30 CAWGRQANEKLFF
TRBJ2-2 TRBV27 CASRSGTGELFF
TRBJ1-4 TRBV9 CASSVGGTGDEKLFF
TRBJ2-4 TRBV7-6 CASSLSPGAKNIQYF
TRBJ2-7 TRBV7-9 CASSDSGRAIYEQYF
TRBJ2-1 TRBV19 CASSAAASSYNEQFF
TRBJ2-7 TRBV5-5 CASSWDRTYEQYF